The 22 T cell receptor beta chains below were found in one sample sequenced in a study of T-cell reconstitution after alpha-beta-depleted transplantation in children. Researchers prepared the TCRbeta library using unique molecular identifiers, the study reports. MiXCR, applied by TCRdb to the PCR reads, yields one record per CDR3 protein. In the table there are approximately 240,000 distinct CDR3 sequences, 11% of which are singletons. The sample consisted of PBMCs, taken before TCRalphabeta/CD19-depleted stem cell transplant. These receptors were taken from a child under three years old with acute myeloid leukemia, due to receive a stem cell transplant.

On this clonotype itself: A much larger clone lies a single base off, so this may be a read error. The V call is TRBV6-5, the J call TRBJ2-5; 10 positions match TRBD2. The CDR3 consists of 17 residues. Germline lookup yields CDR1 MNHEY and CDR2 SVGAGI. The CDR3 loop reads CASSYGLADGIGETQHF. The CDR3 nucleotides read TGTGCCAGCAGCTATGGACTAGCGGATGGGATAGGAGAGACCCAGCACTTC.

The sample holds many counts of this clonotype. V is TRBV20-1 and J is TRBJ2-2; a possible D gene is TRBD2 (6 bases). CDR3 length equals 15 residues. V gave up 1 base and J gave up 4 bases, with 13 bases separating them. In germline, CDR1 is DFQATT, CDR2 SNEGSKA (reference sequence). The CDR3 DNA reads TGCAGTGCTAGAGTCCTCGGGCGGGGCACCGGGGAGCTGTTTTTT. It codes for CSARVLGRGTGELFF.

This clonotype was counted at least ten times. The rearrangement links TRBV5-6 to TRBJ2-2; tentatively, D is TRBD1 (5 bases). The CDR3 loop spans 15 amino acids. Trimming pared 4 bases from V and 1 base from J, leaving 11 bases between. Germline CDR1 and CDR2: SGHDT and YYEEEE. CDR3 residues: CASSTKTVNTGELFF. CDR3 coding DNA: TGTGCCAGCAGCACAAAGACAGTGAACACCGGGGAGCTGTTTTTT.

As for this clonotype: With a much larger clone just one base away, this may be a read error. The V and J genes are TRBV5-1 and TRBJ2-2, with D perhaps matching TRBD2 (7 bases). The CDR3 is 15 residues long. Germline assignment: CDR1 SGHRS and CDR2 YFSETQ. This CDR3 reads CASRAAGAVSGEQFF. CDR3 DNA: TGCGCCAGCAGGGCGGCGGGGGCTGTGTCCGGGGAGCAGTTTTTT.

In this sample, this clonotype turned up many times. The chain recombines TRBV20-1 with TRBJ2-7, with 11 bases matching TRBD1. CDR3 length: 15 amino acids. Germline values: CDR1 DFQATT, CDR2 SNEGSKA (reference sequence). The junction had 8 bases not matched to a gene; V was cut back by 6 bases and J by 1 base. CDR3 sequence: CSAIPGQGASYEQYF. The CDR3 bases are TGCAGTGCGATACCCGGACAGGGGGCGTCCTACGAGCAGTACTTC.

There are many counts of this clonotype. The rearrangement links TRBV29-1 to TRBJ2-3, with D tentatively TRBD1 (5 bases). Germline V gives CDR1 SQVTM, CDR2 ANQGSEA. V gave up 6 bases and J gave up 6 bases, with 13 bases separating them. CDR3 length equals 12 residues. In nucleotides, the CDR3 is TGCAGCGTAAAACCGAAGGGGGATACGCAGTATTTT. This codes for CSVKPKGDTQYF.

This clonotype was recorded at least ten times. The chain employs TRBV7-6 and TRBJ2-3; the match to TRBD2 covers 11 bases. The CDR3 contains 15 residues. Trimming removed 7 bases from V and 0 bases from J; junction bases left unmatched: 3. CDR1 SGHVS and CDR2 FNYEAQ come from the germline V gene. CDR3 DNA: TGTGCCAGCACTAGCGGGGGGCCTAGCACAGATACGCAGTATTTT. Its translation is CASTSGGPSTDTQYF.

CDR3 amino acids: CSASGQIYPDGYTF. The CDR3 nucleotides read TGCAGTGCTAGTGGTCAGATATACCCCGATGGCTACACCTTC. The chain has TRBV20-1 and TRBJ1-2; no clear D gene. This CDR3 spans 14 amino acids. V lost 3 bases, J lost 6 bases, and 17 bases lay in between. Germline V gives CDR1 DFQATT, CDR2 SNEGSKA (reference sequence).

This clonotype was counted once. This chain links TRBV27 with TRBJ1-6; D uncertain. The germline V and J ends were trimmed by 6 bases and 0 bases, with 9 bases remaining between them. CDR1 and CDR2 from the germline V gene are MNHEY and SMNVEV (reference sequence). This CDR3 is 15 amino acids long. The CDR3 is CASSLRLSYNSPLHF. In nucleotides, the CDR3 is TGTGCCAGCAGCCTCCGACTCTCCTATAATTCACCCCTCCACTTT.

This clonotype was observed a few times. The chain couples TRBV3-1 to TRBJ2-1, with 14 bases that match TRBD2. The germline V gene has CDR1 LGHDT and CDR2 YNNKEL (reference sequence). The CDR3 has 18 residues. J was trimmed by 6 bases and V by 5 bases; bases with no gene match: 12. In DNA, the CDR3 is TGTGCCAGCAGCACGGGACTAGCGGGAGATCGGGGATTCAATGAGCAGTTCTTC. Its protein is CASSTGLAGDRGFNEQFF.

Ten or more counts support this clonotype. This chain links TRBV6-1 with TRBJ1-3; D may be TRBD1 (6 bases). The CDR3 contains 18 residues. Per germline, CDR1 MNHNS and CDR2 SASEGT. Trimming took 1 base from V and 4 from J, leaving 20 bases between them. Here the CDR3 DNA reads TGTGCCAGCAGTGAAGATGTGTGGTTAGGGGGAAGAGGAAACACCATATATTTT. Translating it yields CASSEDVWLGGRGNTIYF.

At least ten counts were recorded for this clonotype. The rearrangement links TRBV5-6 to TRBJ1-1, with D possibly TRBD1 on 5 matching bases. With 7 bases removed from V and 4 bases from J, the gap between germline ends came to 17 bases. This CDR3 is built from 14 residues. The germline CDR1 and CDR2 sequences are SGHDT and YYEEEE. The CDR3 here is CASEGFGVGTEAFF. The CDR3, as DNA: TGTGCCAGCGAGGGGTTTGGGGTGGGCACTGAAGCTTTCTTT.

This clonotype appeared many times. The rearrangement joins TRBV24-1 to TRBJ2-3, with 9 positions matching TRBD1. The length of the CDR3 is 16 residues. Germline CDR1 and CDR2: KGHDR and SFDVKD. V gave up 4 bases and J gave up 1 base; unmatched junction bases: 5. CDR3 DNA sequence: TGTGCCACCAGTGACCCGGGACAGGGAGGCACAGATACGCAGTATTTT. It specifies CATSDPGQGGTDTQYF.

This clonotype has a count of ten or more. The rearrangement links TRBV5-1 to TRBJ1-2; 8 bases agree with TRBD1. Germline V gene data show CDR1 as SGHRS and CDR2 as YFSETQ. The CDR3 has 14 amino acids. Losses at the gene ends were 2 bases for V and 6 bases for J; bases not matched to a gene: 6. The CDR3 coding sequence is TGCGCCAGCAGCTTTGGACAGGGAGGAAATGGCTACACCTTC. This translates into CASSFGQGGNGYTF. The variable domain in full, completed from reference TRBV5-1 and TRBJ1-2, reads KAGVTQTPRYLIKTRGQQVTLSCSPISGHRSVSWYQQTPGQGLQFLFEYFSETQRNKGNFPGRFSGRQFSNSRSEMNVSTLELGDSALYLCASSFGQGGNGYTFGSGTRLTVV.

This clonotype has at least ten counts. Here the CDR3 DNA reads TGCGCCAGCAGCTCGGAAGGCGGCACTGAAGCTTTCTTT. Its translation is CASSSEGGTEAFF. The genes are TRBV5-1 and TRBJ1-1, with unresolved D. Germline values: CDR1 SGHRS, CDR2 YFSETQ. The CDR3 consists of 13 residues. The V end was cut by 3 bases, the J end by 4 bases, with 10 bases between.

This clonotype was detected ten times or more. Written as DNA, the CDR3 is TGTGCCAGCAGCTTAGATCCTATGGGGACTGAAGCTTTCTTT. Translating it yields CASSLDPMGTEAFF. The chain has TRBV11-2 and TRBJ1-1; D uncertain. The CDR3 contains 14 residues. Germline V gene sequence: CDR1 SGHAT, CDR2 FQNNGV. V dropped 0 bases and J dropped 5 bases, with 10 bases sitting between them.

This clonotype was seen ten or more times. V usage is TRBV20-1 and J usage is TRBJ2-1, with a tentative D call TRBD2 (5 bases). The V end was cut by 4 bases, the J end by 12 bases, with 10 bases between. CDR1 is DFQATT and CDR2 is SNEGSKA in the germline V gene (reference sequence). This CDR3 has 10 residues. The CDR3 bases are TGCAGTGCTACTAGGACTCGGCAGTTCTTC. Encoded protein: CSATRTRQFF.

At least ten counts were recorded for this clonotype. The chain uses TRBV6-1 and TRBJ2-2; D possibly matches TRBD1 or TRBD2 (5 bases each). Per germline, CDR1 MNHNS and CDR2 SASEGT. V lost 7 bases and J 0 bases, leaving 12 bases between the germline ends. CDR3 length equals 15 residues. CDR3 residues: CASKTGTTNTGELFF. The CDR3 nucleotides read TGTGCCAGCAAGACCGGGACCACGAACACCGGGGAGCTGTTTTTT.

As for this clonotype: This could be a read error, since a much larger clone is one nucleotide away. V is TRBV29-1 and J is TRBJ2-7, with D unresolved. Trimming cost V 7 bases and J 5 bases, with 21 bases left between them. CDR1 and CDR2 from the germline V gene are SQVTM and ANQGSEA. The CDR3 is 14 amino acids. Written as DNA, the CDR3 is TGCAGCGCCGCCCAATTGGACGCGGTGAACGAGCAGTACTTC. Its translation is CSAAQLDAVNEQYF.

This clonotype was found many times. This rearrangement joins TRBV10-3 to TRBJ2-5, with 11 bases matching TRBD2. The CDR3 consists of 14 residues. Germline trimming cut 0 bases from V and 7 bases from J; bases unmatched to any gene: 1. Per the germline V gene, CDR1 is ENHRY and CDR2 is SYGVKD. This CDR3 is CAISESSGRATQYF. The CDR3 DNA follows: TGTGCCATCAGTGAGTCTAGCGGGAGGGCGACCCAGTACTTC.

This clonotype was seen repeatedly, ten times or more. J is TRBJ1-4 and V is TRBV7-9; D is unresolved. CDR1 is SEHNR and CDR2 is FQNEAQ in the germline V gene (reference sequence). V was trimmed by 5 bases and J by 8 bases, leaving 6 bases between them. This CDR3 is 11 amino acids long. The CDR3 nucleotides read TGTGCCAGCAGCACGCCAGAAAAACTGTTTTTT. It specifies CASSTPEKLFF.

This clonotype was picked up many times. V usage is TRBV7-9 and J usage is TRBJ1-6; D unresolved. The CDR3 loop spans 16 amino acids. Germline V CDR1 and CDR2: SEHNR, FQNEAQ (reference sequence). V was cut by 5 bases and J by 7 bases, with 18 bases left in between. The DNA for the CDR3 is TGTGCCAGCAGCGGCTATTTAAGCACATTAAATTCACCCCTCCACTTT. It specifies CASSGYLSTLNSPLHF.